These 15 T cell receptor beta chains originate from one sample sequenced in a study of OX40 agonist ivuxolimab in advanced cancers. This table comes from immunoSEQ multiplex PCR, and its TCRdb copy is limited to in-frame clones, with some not included. The table records 85,000 to 100,000 clones, over 75% of them present only once. The sample consisted of CD4+ or CD8+ T cells sorted from blood, taken in a trial of the OX40 agonist ivuxolimab. These receptors all stem from an adult with an advanced solid tumor such as melanoma, head and neck, liver or kidney cancer.

This clone was detected only once. The V and J genes are TRBV7-3 and TRBJ1-4; D is uncertain. Trimming took 2 bases from V and 8 from J, leaving 9 bases between them. In germline, CDR1 is SGHTA, CDR2 FQGTGA. The CDR3 consists of 13 residues. CDR3 coding DNA: TGTGCCAGCAGCTTAGAGGGTGGCGAAAAACTGTTTTTT. Amino acid sequence: CASSLEGGEKLFF.

This chain links TRBV28 with TRBJ2-7; tentative D call: TRBD2 (5 bases). Trimming cost V 6 bases and J 0 bases, with 21 bases left between them. The germline V gene encodes CDR1 MDHEN and CDR2 SYDVKM. This CDR3 region has 17 residues. The chain's CDR3 is CASSPPIATGSSYEQYF. The DNA for the CDR3 is TGTGCCAGCAGCCCCCCCATAGCTACGGGGAGCTCCTACGAGCAGTACTTC. Full variable domain (missing parts from reference TRBV28 and TRBJ2-7): DVKVTQSSRYLVKRTGEKVFLECVQDMDHENMFWYRQDPGLGLRLIYFSYDVKMKEKGDIPEGYSVSREKKERFSLILESASTNQTSMYLCASSPPIATGSSYEQYFGPGTRLTVT.

The gene calls are TRBV27 and TRBJ2-5; 9 bases fit TRBD2. Unmatched junction bases numbered 16, after V lost 2 bases and J lost 0 bases. The germline V gene encodes CDR1 MNHEY and CDR2 SMNVEV (reference sequence). The CDR3 spans 20 residues. The CDR3 sequence: CASSLVPGLGLAGNQETQYF. CDR3 in DNA: TGTGCCAGCAGTTTAGTTCCGGGATTGGGGCTAGCGGGGAACCAAGAGACCCAGTACTTC.

V is TRBV27 and J is TRBJ2-3; 14 bases are a match to TRBD2. The germline V gene has CDR1 MNHEY and CDR2 SMNVEV (reference sequence). Germline trimming cut 5 bases from V and 9 bases from J; bases unmatched to any gene: 13. The CDR3 runs to 17 residues. The CDR3 region has the DNA TGTGCCAGCAGTCCCCGACTAGCGGGAGGGCCTTTGGGAACGCAGTATTTT. Encoded protein: CASSPRLAGGPLGTQYF.

This chain connects TRBV7-9 to TRBJ1-2; D is unclear. CDR3 length equals 11 residues. Looked up from germline, CDR1 is SEHNR and CDR2 is FQNEAQ (reference sequence). V lost 5 bases to trimming and J lost 8 bases, with 9 bases between them. The CDR3 region is CASSLLGGYTF. For the CDR3, the DNA is TGTGCCAGCAGCCTCCTAGGGGGCTACACCTTC. Drawing the rest from reference TRBV7-9 and TRBJ1-2, the complete variable domain is DTGVSQNPRHKITKRGQNVTFRCDPISEHNRLYWYRQTLGQGPEFLTYFQNEAQLEKSRLLSDRFSAERPKGSFSTLEIQRTEQGDSAMYLCASSLLGGYTFGSGTRLTVV.

J is TRBJ2-3 and V is TRBV4-1; no reliable D call. The germline V gene encodes CDR1 MGHRA and CDR2 YSYEKL. The V gene lost 0 bases and the J gene lost 4 bases, with 5 bases spanning the gap. The CDR3 sequence is 13 residues long. The CDR3 is CASSQESPDTQYF. As DNA, the CDR3 is TGCGCCAGCAGCCAAGAATCCCCAGATACGCAGTATTTT.

The chain recombines TRBV29-1 with TRBJ1-1; D gene uncertain. V was shortened by 6 bases and J by 0 bases, with 8 bases between the two germline ends. Germline V gene data show CDR1 as SQVTM and CDR2 as ANQGSEA. The CDR3 consists of 12 residues. CDR3 sequence reads: CSVRRVNTEAFF. The CDR3 coding sequence is TGCAGCGTCCGGAGGGTGAACACTGAAGCTTTCTTT.

The gene calls are TRBV10-3 and TRBJ2-3; 9 bases agree with TRBD2. The CDR3 loop spans 18 amino acids. Germline V gene data show CDR1 as ENHRY and CDR2 as SYGVKD. After removal of 6 bases from V and 0 bases from J, the junction contained 13 bases not matched to a gene. CDR3 region: CAIRATSGDGPSTDTQYF. CDR3 nucleotide sequence: TGTGCCATCAGAGCGACTAGCGGAGATGGACCTAGCACAGATACGCAGTATTTT.

This chain joins TRBV15 and TRBJ2-7; the D gene is possibly TRBD2 (5 bases). The V gene lost 0 bases and the J gene lost 0 bases, with 6 bases spanning the gap. Per germline, CDR1 LNHNV and CDR2 YYDKDF (reference sequence). The CDR3 extends over 14 amino acids. CDR3 in DNA: TGTGCCACCAGCAGAGAAGACTACTCCTACGAGCAGTACTTC. Protein sequence: CATSREDYSYEQYF.

The CDR3 protein is CASTFRGDYGYTF. The CDR3 coding sequence is TGTGCCAGCACATTCAGGGGAGACTATGGCTACACCTTC. J is TRBJ1-2 and V is TRBV5-4, with D perhaps matching TRBD1 (6 bases). The CDR3 has 13 amino acids. The V gene lost 6 bases and the J gene lost 3 bases, with 12 bases spanning the gap. Germline loops: CDR1 SGHNT, CDR2 YYREEE (reference sequence). Variable domain in full (rest from reference TRBV5-4 and TRBJ1-2): ETGVTQSPTHLIKTRGQQVTLRCSSQSGHNTVSWYQQALGQGPQFIFQYYREEENGRGNFPPRFSGLQFPNYSSELNVNALELDDSALYLCASTFRGDYGYTFGSGTRLTVV.

CDR3: CAWSVGAGEQPQHF. For the CDR3, the DNA is TGTGCCTGGAGTGTAGGCGCTGGGGAACAGCCCCAGCATTTT. This chain uses TRBV30 with TRBJ1-5; D unclear. Germline V gene sequence: CDR1 GTSNPN, CDR2 SVGIG (reference sequence). The germline V and J ends were trimmed by 0 bases and 7 bases, with 13 bases remaining between them. This CDR3 spans 14 amino acids.

The DNA of the CDR3 is TGTGCCAGCAGCGTAGATAAGGGAGGGATGGAGAACACTGAAGCTTTCTTT. This sequence encodes CASSVDKGGMENTEAFF. This chain connects TRBV9 to TRBJ1-1; D unclear. V lost 0 bases and J lost 1, with 16 bases in between. Germline V gene lookup returns CDR1 SGDLS and CDR2 YYNGEE. The CDR3 spans 17 residues.

The chain joins TRBV2 to TRBJ2-1, with a tentative D call TRBD2 (6 bases). In germline, CDR1 is SNHLY, CDR2 FYNNEI. CDR3 length: 17 residues. V was cut by 2 bases and J by 6 bases, with 20 bases left in between. As DNA, the CDR3 is TGTGCCAGCAGTGAAAATTATGCCCAGCGGGCGATCAATGAGCAGTTCTTC. It is translated as CASSENYAQRAINEQFF.

V usage is TRBV28 and J usage is TRBJ2-3; a weak D match, TRBD2 (6 bases). The germline CDR1 and CDR2 sequences are MDHEN and SYDVKM. V was cut by 11 bases and J by 6 bases, with 18 bases left in between. The CDR3 consists of 13 residues. The CDR3 bases are TGTGCCGCCGCCGAAACTAGCCGGGATACGCAGTATTTT. It translates to CAAAETSRDTQYF.

This chain joins TRBV28 and TRBJ1-5, with D perhaps matching TRBD1 (5 bases). Germline V gene data show CDR1 as MDHEN and CDR2 as SYDVKM. V was trimmed by 3 bases and J by 0 bases, leaving 9 bases between them. The CDR3 runs to 15 residues. The CDR3 DNA follows: TGTGCCAGCAGTTTGGGGACCGATAGCAATCAGCCCCAGCATTTT. Protein sequence: CASSLGTDSNQPQHF.